This T cell receptor (beta chain) came from a study of tumor-infiltrating lymphocytes in primary liver carcinoma (dated by TCRdb to 2017 to 2019). With regard to the full study: Of the five patients (three men and two women, aged 30 to 69 years), four had hepatocellular carcinoma and one had combined HCC and intrahepatic cholangiocarcinoma. Tumors of the five patients were stage T1-T3 N0M0 with maximum diameters of roughly 4.2 to 10 cm. Samples yielded roughly 3.65 to 7.5 million productive TCRbeta reads; read depth did not differ significantly between tissue types. Across five regions of each liver tumor, along with adjacent normal tissue and blood, the study brought together TCRbeta repertoire sequencing, expression microarrays and whole-exome sequencing. A total of 35 or so specimens from 5 patients underwent TCRbeta repertoire sequencing, comprising roughly 25 tumor regions, 5 adjacent noncancerous liver tissues and 5 peripheral blood samples. The 25 or so tumor region samples were profiled with Agilent mRNA microarrays so that TCRbeta repertoire diversity could be related to the local molecular phenotype. Reproducibility between technical replicate repertoires was high, with correlation coefficients above 0.95 and mean shared-clone rates approximately 0.91. Results the study describes overall, beyond this receptor: With just a handful of patients in the study, the authors point out that the findings should be validated in a larger study. Compared with blood, tumors had a significantly larger share of the repertoire taken up by the top 250 clones (p = 0.039). Repertoire overlap was found to be higher between tumor regions (mean approximately 35%) than between tumor-adjacent (roughly 17%) or tumor-blood (about 14%) pairs, consistent with antigen-driven expansion. Since the samples were bulk and unsorted, there was no way to compare CD4+ and CD8+ T cell repertoires. Only the TCR beta chain was sequenced, so true repertoire diversity is likely underestimated because unpaired alpha chains were not captured. Only about 7.5-24% of top clones were present in all five regions of a tumor, suggesting spatial heterogeneity of tumor-infiltrating T cells.

Details on this clonotype: What antigen it recognizes has not been identified. Germline is not matched at one junction end, which may reflect a read error.

Without any cell sorting, total RNA and DNA were extracted together from about 20-30 mg of bulk tissue using the AllPrep DNA/RNA mini kit. A few patients with histopathologically diagnosed primary liver carcinoma underwent surgical resection in China between 2015 and March 2016. At the time of sampling, the patients had chronic HBV infection and had not received any treatment. Five spatially separated regions were sampled from each tumor: the superior, inferior, left-lateral and right-lateral poles, plus the tumor centre. Histological examination found more than 80% viable tumor cells in every tumor sample. Pieces of fresh tumor and adjacent tissue were cut in half, with one half kept in RNAlater at -80 degrees C and the other half sent for histology. TCRbeta-specific cDNA was reverse-transcribed from 500 ng total RNA using a constant-region primer and ProtoScript II reverse transcriptase. Three nested multiplex PCR rounds, following a slightly modified ARM-PCR procedure, were used to build the TCRbeta libraries. Each of the first two PCR rounds ran for about 11 cycles using multiplex TRBV1-TRBV30 forward primers together with a Cbeta reverse primer. Sample barcodes and Illumina adapters were added in a final 25-cycle PCR using Deep VentR polymerase. Before sequencing, amplicons between 200 and 500 bp were purified from gel using a QIAquick gel extraction kit. The TCRbeta amplicons were sequenced with 250-bp paired-end reads on an Illumina HiSeq 2500. As for the authors' bioinformatics: Trimmomatic v0.33 was used to quality-trim the reads, and FLASH v1.2.11 was used to merge paired reads so that full CDR3 sequences could be recovered. V, D and J germline segments were assigned to the rearranged TCRbeta sequences by MiGEC v1.2.1b. VDJtools v1.0.0 computed clonotype statistics and Shannon-Wiener diversity indices. To reduce sampling bias, subsequent analyses other than the diversity analysis used only the 250 most abundant clonotypes in each sample. TCRdb ran its own pipeline on the public reads, namely fastp trimming at Q25 and MiXCR clone calling, and kept in-frame beta chains. Entries are consolidated by CDR3 protein sequence, retaining the most common genes and DNA. V and J calls and clone size were set by TCRdb, not the authors. The sample table lists around 190,000 distinct CDR3 sequences, around four fifths of them with a count of one. The ten largest clones capture about a sixth of the sample.

Counted from cysteine to phenylalanine, this CDR3 has 15 amino acids. The kept DNA is CDR3 alone, 45 bases in frame from the first base. According to the germline V gene, CDR1 reads SGHVS and CDR2 reads FQNEAQ. The TCR comes from a man between 35 and 55 years old with primary liver carcinoma and hepatitis B virus infection. The rearranged chain carries TRBV7-8 and TRBJ1-6; a weak D assignment points to TRBD1 (5 bases agree). The sequenced sample was tumor tissue from primary liver carcinoma. The CDR3 protein is CASSGSVTATSSLHF. The DNA is TGTGCCAGCAGCGGATCCGTGACAGCTACTTCATCCCTCCACTTT.